Listed here is a single T cell receptor (beta chain). Its specificity is unknown. The CDR3 covers 14 residues. Germline CDR1 and CDR2: LNHDA and SQIVND (reference sequence). V shed 3 bases, J shed 1 base, and the junction held 3 bases outside the gene matches. The sample belongs to a study of T cells after yellow fever vaccination. Across the whole study: When fractions had low cell numbers, they were prepared with SMART-Seq v4 Ultra Low Input.

Broader study findings: Clonotypes found in both CD4 and CD8 compartments made up a small share. Most primary-vaccination clones recurred post-booster (roughly 96% CD4, roughly 90% CD8).

Universal primer sites and UMIs were introduced during 5'RACE template-switching synthesis of TCR cDNA. MiXCR, applied by TCRdb to the 5' RACE reads, yields one record per CDR3 protein. The sample lists approximately 300,000 distinct CDR3 sequences; around 6.8% were seen once. This clonotype originated in a man younger than 35 who received the YFV17D yellow fever vaccine. The J gene is TRBJ2-7, the V gene TRBV19; 7 bases are shared with TRBD1. Sequenced material: PBMCs, taken more than 35 days after the first yellow fever vaccination. The CDR3 nucleotides read TGTGCCAGTAGTATTCCGGGACAGTCCTACGAGCAGTACTTC. It encodes CASSIPGQSYEQYF.